The 2 T cell receptor beta chains presented below share a single source sample, sequenced in a study of T cell responses to AZD1222 COVID-19 vaccine. The method was immunoSEQ multiplex PCR; TCRdb's version includes in-frame clones alone and lacks a portion of them. Among around 160,000 clones listed, 88% were seen once. Specimen: peripheral blood, collected on day 0 of AZD1222 vaccination. These TCRs come from an adult in good health.

This clone was counted a single time. The gene calls are TRBV3-1 (or the pseudogene TRBV3-2) and TRBJ2-5, with D possibly being TRBD1 (6 bases). CDR1 LGHDT and CDR2 YNNKEL come from the germline V gene (reference sequence). The CDR3 runs 14 residues. The ends were cut back, 2 bases at V and 5 bases at J, with 12 bases in the middle. CDR3 sequence (DNA): TGTGCCAGCAGCCAATCGACAGGTGCGGAGACCCAGTACTTC. It yields the protein CASSQSTGAETQYF.

This clone was observed once. The chain links TRBV5-6 to TRBJ1-5; D unclear. The germline V gene has CDR1 SGHDT and CDR2 YYEEEE. This CDR3 spans 14 amino acids. Trimming took off 3 bases at V and 5 bases at J, with 12 bases between the two ends. The CDR3 sequence: CASSSTKWDQPQHF. CDR3 DNA: TGTGCCAGCAGCTCAACCAAATGGGATCAGCCCCAGCATTTT.